This record covers a single T cell receptor (beta chain). The data were taken from a study of blood T cell repertoires in COVID-19. Across the study: The analysed material was cDNA or gDNA that came from T cells, B-cell-depleted T cells, or PBMCs.

V shed 5 bases, J shed 3 bases, and the junction held 11 bases outside the gene matches. There are 16 residues in the CDR3. The germline gives CDR1 SGHTA, CDR2 FQGNSA. Per the original data handling: Amplified reference gene primers provided the basis for estimating nucleated cell counts. Measured with immunoSEQ multiplex PCR; TCRdb has only the in-frame clones, and not every one. V and J calls and clone size are as listed in that table; D and trimming were resolved from the DNA. The sample has about 140,000 clones; approximately 85% are singletons. This TCR came from a man in his 70s with acute or convalescent COVID-19. The chain recombines TRBV7-2 with TRBJ2-7; 9 nucleotides agree with TRBD2. The specimen was peripheral blood. The CDR3: CASSKTAFSGSYEQYF. The CDR3 DNA is TGTGCCAGCAGCAAAACCGCATTTAGCGGGAGCTACGAGCAGTACTTC.